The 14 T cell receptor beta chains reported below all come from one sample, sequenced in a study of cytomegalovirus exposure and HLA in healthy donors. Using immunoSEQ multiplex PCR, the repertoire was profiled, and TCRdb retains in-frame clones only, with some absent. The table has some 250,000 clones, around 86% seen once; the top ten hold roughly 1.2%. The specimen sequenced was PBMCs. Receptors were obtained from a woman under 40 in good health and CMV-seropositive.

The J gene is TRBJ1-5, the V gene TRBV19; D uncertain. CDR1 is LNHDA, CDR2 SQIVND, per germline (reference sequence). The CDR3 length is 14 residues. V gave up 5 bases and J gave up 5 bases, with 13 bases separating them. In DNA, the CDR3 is TGTGCCAGTAGTTACCCCGGGTCTGATCAGCCCCAGCATTTT. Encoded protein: CASSYPGSDQPQHF.

The CDR3 DNA follows: TGTGCCAGCAGTCCTAGCGGAGGGCCACTGAGAGAGACCCAGTACTTC. Translation: CASSPSGGPLRETQYF. This chain connects TRBV28 to TRBJ2-5, with 7 bases matching TRBD2. Germline CDR1 reads MDHEN; CDR2 reads SYDVKM. The CDR3 spans 16 residues. V trimming: 5 bases; J trimming: 4 bases; junction bases outside the gene matches: 13.

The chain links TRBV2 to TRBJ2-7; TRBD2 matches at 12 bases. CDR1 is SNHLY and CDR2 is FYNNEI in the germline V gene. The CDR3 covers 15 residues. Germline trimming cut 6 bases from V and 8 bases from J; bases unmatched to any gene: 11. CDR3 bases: TGTGCCAGCAGGCTGGGACTAGCGGGCCTTAATAAGCAGTACTTC. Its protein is CASRLGLAGLNKQYF.

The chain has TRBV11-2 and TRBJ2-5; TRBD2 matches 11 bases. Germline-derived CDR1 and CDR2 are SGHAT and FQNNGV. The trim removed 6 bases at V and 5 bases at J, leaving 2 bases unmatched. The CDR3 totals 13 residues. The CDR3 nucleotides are TGTGCCAGCAGACTAGCGGGAGAGGAGACCCAGTACTTC. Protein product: CASRLAGEETQYF.

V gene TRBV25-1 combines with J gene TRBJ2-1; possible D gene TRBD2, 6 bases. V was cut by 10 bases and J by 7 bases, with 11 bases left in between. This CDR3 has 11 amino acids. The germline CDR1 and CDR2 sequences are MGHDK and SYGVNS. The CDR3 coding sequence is TGTGCCACTTGGGGAGGAAATGAGCAGTTCTTC. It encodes CATWGGNEQFF.

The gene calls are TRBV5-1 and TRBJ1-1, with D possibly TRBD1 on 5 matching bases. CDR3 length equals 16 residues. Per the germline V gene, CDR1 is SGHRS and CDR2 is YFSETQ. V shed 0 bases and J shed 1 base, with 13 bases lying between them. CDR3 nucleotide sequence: TGCGCCAGCAGCTTGGAGGGGCTGGGAGGGAACACTGAAGCTTTCTTT. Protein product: CASSLEGLGGNTEAFF.

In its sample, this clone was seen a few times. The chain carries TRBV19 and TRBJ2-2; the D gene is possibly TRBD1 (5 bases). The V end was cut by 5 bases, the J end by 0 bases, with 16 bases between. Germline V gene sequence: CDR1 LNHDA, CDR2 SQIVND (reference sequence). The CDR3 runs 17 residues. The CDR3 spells CASSQGSRFANTGELFF. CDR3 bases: TGTGCCAGTAGTCAGGGTTCCCGGTTCGCGAACACCGGGGAGCTGTTTTTT.

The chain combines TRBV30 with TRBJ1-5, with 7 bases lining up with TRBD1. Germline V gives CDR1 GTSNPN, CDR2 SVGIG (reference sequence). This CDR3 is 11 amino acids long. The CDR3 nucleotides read TGTGCGGAGGGACAGCCCCGGCCCCAGCATTTT. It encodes CAEGQPRPQHF.

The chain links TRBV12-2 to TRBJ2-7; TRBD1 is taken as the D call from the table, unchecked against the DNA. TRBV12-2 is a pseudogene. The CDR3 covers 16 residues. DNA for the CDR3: TGTGCAAGTCGCTTTCGAACAGTAATAGATCCCTACGAGCAGTACTTC. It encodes CASRFRTVIDPYEQYF.

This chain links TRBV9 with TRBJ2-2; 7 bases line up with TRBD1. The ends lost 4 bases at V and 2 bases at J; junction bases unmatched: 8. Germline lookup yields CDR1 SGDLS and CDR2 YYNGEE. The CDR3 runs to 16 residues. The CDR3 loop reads CASSPQTGINTGELFF. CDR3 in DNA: TGTGCCAGCAGCCCACAGACAGGGATAAACACCGGGGAGCTGTTTTTT. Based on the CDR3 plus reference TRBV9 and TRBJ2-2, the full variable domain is DSGVTQTPKHLITATGQRVTLRCSPRSGDLSVYWYQQSLDQGLQFLIQYYNGEERAKGNILERFSAQQFPDLHSELNLSSLELGDSALYFCASSPQTGINTGELFFGEGSRLTVL.

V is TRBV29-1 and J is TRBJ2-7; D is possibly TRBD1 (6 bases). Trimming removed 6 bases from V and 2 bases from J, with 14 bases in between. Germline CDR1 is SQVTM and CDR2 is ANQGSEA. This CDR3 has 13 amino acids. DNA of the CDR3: TGCAGCGTCACAGGGATCTCCACCTACGAGCAGTACTTC. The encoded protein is CSVTGISTYEQYF.

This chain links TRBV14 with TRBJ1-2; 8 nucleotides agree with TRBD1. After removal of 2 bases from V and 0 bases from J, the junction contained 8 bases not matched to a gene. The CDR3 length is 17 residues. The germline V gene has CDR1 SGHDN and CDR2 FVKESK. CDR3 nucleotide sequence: TGTGCCAGCAGCCAAATAGGACAGGGTTCGACTAACTATGGCTACACCTTC. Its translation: CASSQIGQGSTNYGYTF.

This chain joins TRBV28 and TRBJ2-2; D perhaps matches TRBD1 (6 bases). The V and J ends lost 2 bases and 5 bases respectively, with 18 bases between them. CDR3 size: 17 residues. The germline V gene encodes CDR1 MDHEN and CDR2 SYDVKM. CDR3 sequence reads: CASSLPRTERDTGELFF. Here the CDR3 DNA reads TGTGCCAGCAGTTTACCACGGACAGAAAGGGATACCGGGGAGCTGTTTTTT. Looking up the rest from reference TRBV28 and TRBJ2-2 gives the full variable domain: DVKVTQSSRYLVKRTGEKVFLECVQDMDHENMFWYRQDPGLGLRLIYFSYDVKMKEKGDIPEGYSVSREKKERFSLILESASTNQTSMYLCASSLPRTERDTGELFFGEGSRLTVL.

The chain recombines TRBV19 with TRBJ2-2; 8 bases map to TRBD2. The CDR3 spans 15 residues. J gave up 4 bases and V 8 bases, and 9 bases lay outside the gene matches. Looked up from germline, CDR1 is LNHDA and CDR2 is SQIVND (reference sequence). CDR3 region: CASSNGRAGTGELFF. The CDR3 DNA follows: TGTGCCAGTTCCAACGGGAGGGCCGGCACCGGGGAGCTGTTTTTT.